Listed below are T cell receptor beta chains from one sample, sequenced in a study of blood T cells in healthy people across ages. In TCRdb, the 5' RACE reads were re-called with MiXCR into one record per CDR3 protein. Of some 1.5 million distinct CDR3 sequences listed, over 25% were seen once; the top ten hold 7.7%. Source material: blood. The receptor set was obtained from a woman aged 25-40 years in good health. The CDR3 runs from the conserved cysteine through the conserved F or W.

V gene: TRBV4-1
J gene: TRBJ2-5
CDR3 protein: CASSQARGGREETQYF

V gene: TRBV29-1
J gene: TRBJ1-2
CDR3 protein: CSVEDAGRGPYGYTF

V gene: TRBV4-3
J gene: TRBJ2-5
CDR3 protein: CASSQDTGTEQYF

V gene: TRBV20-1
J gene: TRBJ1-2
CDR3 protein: CSASGDLIVYGYTF

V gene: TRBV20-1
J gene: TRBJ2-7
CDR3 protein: CSASQEYEQYF

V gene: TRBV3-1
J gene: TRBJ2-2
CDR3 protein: CASSLSGGPGELFF

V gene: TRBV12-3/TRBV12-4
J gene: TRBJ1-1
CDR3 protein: CASSLRGTGDTEAFF

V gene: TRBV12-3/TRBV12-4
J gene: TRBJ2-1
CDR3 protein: CASSLVSKQLF

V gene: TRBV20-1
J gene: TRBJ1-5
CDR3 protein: CSARAGTADHPQHF

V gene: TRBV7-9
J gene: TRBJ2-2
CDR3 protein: CASSLARIWNTGELFF

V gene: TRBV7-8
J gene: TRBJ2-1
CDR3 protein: CASSRTYGYNEQFF

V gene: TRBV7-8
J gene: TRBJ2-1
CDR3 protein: CASSSRLAGSLNEQFF

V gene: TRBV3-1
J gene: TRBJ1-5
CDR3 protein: CASSQGFFSNQPQHF

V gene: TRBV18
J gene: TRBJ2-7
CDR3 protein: CASSQGTSSSYEQYF

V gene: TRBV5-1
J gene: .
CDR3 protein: CASSFSSAEQYF

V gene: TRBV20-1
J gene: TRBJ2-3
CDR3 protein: CSARGGSADMQYF

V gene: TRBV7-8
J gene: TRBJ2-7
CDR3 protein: CASSLGGAMGYEQYF

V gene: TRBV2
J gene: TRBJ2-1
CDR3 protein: CASNPGQGYNEQFF

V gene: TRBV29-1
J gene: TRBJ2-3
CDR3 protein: CSAKGSTDTQYF

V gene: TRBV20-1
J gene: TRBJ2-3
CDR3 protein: CSASQAGGTDTRYF

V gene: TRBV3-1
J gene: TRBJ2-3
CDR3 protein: CASSHVIPGLAGGPDTQYF

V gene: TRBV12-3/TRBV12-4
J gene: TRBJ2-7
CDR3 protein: CASSAQGLGGYEQYF

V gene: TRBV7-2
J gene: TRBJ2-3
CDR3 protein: CASSYPTTGTDTQYF

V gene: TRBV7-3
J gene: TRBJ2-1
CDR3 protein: CASSSSGGYEQFF

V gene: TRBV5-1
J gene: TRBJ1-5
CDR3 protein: CASSAGGGPYQPQHF

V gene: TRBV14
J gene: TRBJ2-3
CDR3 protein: CASSPFRGFGTDTQYF

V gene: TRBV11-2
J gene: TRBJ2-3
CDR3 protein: CASSIRYSTDTQYF

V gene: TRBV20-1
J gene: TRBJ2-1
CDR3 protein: CSARPGLVNEQFF

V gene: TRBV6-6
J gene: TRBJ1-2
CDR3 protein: CASSYSGTDYGYTF

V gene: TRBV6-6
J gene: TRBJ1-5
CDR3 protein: CASSYGGNSNQPQHF

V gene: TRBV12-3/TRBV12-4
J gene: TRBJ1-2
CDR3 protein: CASSLAEFDINYGYTF

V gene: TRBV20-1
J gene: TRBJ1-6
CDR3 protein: CSATAGTANSPLHF

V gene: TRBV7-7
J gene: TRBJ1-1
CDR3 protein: CELGTEAFF

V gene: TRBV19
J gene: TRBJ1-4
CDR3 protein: CASNQGSSPNEKLFF

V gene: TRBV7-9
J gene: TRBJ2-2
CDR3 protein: CASSLASHANTGELFF

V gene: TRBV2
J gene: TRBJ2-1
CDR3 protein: CASSRSSGSSHEQFF